The rows below give T cell receptor beta chains drawn from one sample of a study of OX40 agonist ivuxolimab in advanced cancers. This table comes from immunoSEQ multiplex PCR, and its TCRdb copy is limited to in-frame clones, with some not included. The repertoire consists of 25,000 to 40,000 clones, with 84% occurring once and the leading ten covering about 20%. This sample comprised CD4+ or CD8+ T cells sorted from blood, obtained in a trial of the OX40 agonist ivuxolimab. The receptor set was obtained from an adult with an advanced solid tumor such as melanoma, head and neck, liver or kidney cancer. Each CDR3 is given with its conserved first and last residue. Fields, in order: V gene, clone size, J gene, D gene, CDR3 protein, CDR3 DNA. D genes are given only for firm matches. Part of the rows lack a size; the others show once, few, many or a class for expanded clones.

V gene: TRBV5-5; clone size: -; J gene: TRBJ2-7; D gene: -; CDR3 protein: CASSLEASYEQYF; CDR3 DNA: TGTGCCAGCAGCTTAGAGGCCTCCTACGAGCAGTACTTC
V gene: TRBV4-3; clone size: -; J gene: TRBJ2-1; D gene: -; CDR3 protein: CASSPVSAGGDYNEQFF; CDR3 DNA: TGCGCCAGCAGCCCCGTTTCCGCCGGGGGCGACTACAATGAGCAGTTCTTC
V gene: TRBV4-1; clone size: -; J gene: TRBJ1-1; D gene: TRBD1; CDR3 protein: CASRQGANTEAFF; CDR3 DNA: TGCGCCAGCAGACAGGGGGCAAATACTGAAGCTTTCTTT
V gene: TRBV6-1; clone size: -; J gene: TRBJ2-5; D gene: TRBD1; CDR3 protein: CASSVDRDQETQYF; CDR3 DNA: TGTGCCAGCAGCGTCGACAGGGACCAAGAGACCCAGTACTTC
V gene: TRBV5-6; clone size: -; J gene: TRBJ1-5; D gene: -; CDR3 protein: CASSRVDQPQHF; CDR3 DNA: TGTGCCAGCAGCCGAGTGGATCAGCCCCAGCATTTT
V gene: TRBV4-2; clone size: -; J gene: TRBJ2-1; D gene: TRBD2; CDR3 protein: CASSQKLAGNNEQFF; CDR3 DNA: TGTGCCAGCAGCCAAAAACTAGCGGGAAACAATGAGCAGTTCTTC
V gene: TRBV6-5; clone size: once; J gene: TRBJ2-7; D gene: -; CDR3 protein: CASGPRLNEQYF; CDR3 DNA: TGTGCCAGCGGGCCCAGGCTCAACGAGCAGTACTTC
V gene: TRBV4-3; clone size: -; J gene: TRBJ1-1; D gene: TRBD1; CDR3 protein: CASSQGDSNTEAFF; CDR3 DNA: TGCGCCAGCAGTCAAGGGGACAGCAACACTGAAGCTTTCTTT
V gene: TRBV5-8; clone size: -; J gene: TRBJ2-2; D gene: TRBD1; CDR3 protein: CASSWGTGSGGELFF; CDR3 DNA: TGTGCCAGCAGCTGGGGGACAGGAAGTGGCGGGGAGCTGTTTTTT
V gene: TRBV5-8; clone size: -; J gene: TRBJ1-2; D gene: -; CDR3 protein: CASSLRGFRDGYTF; CDR3 DNA: TGTGCCAGCAGCTTGAGGGGGTTCCGGGATGGCTACACCTTC
V gene: TRBV7-2; clone size: -; J gene: TRBJ1-1; D gene: -; CDR3 protein: CASSFLREAIEAFF; CDR3 DNA: TGTGCCAGCAGCTTTCTTCGGGAAGCGATTGAAGCTTTCTTT
V gene: TRBV9; clone size: few; J gene: TRBJ1-3; D gene: -; CDR3 protein: CASSPENRVAGNTIYF; CDR3 DNA: TGTGCCAGCAGCCCAGAGAACAGGGTGGCTGGAAACACCATATATTTT
V gene: TRBV9; clone size: -; J gene: TRBJ1-4; D gene: TRBD1; CDR3 protein: CASSGQGTNEKLFF; CDR3 DNA: TGTGCCAGCAGTGGACAGGGGACTAATGAAAAACTGTTTTTT
V gene: TRBV11-2; clone size: -; J gene: TRBJ2-1; D gene: -; CDR3 protein: CASSLEGGSYNEQFF; CDR3 DNA: TGTGCCAGCAGCTTAGAGGGCGGCTCCTACAATGAGCAGTTCTTC
V gene: TRBV9; clone size: -; J gene: TRBJ2-5; D gene: TRBD2; CDR3 protein: CASSLGLAGGETQYF; CDR3 DNA: TGTGCCAGCAGCCTCGGACTAGCGGGGGGGGAGACCCAGTACTTC
V gene: TRBV27; clone size: -; J gene: TRBJ2-1; D gene: TRBD1; CDR3 protein: CASSPTWDSSSYNEQFF; CDR3 DNA: TGTGCCAGCAGTCCGACGTGGGACAGTAGCTCCTACAATGAGCAGTTCTTC
V gene: TRBV6-4; clone size: -; J gene: TRBJ2-3; D gene: TRBD2; CDR3 protein: CASSRTSGSTDTQYF; CDR3 DNA: TGTGCCAGCAGTCGGACTAGCGGGAGCACAGATACGCAGTATTTT
V gene: TRBV7-9; clone size: -; J gene: TRBJ1-1; D gene: -; CDR3 protein: CASTPRGAGNTEAFF; CDR3 DNA: TGTGCCAGCACTCCCCGGGGGGCTGGGAACACTGAAGCTTTCTTT
V gene: TRBV2; clone size: -; J gene: TRBJ1-4; D gene: TRBD1; CDR3 protein: CASSLDRDHEKLFF; CDR3 DNA: TGTGCCAGCAGTTTAGACAGGGATCACGAAAAACTGTTTTTT
V gene: TRBV28; clone size: few; J gene: TRBJ2-2; D gene: -; CDR3 protein: CASSLYRNTGELFF; CDR3 DNA: TGTGCCAGCAGTTTATACAGAAACACCGGGGAGCTGTTTTTT
V gene: TRBV27; clone size: once; J gene: TRBJ2-7; D gene: TRBD2; CDR3 protein: CASSLGLAGVPYEQYF; CDR3 DNA: TGTGCCAGCAGTTTAGGACTAGCGGGAGTCCCCTACGAGCAGTACTTC
V gene: TRBV4-2; clone size: -; J gene: TRBJ2-1; D gene: TRBD2; CDR3 protein: CASSQDFSGGYNEQFF; CDR3 DNA: TGTGCCAGCAGCCAAGATTTTAGCGGGGGCTACAATGAGCAGTTCTTC
V gene: TRBV11-2; clone size: -; J gene: TRBJ2-7; D gene: -; CDR3 protein: CASSLSYLGREQYF; CDR3 DNA: TGTGCCAGCAGCTTAAGTTATCTGGGGAGGGAGCAGTACTTC
V gene: TRBV7-9; clone size: once; J gene: TRBJ1-2; D gene: TRBD1; CDR3 protein: CASSLGSQGQGKIMYGYTF; CDR3 DNA: TGTGCCAGCAGCTTAGGCTCCCAGGGACAGGGTAAAATTATGTATGGCTACACCTTC
V gene: TRBV13; clone size: -; J gene: TRBJ1-1; D gene: -; CDR3 protein: CASSLNPGGNTEAFF; CDR3 DNA: TGTGCCAGCAGCCTCAACCCGGGGGGCAACACTGAAGCTTTCTTT
V gene: TRBV27; clone size: -; J gene: TRBJ2-7; D gene: TRBD2; CDR3 protein: CASSLWAGGPGNEQYF; CDR3 DNA: TGTGCCAGCAGTTTATGGGCGGGAGGGCCGGGAAACGAGCAGTACTTC
V gene: TRBV6-1; clone size: -; J gene: TRBJ2-1; D gene: TRBD2; CDR3 protein: CASSRSGAYNEQFF; CDR3 DNA: TGTGCCAGCAGCCGGAGCGGGGCCTACAATGAGCAGTTCTTC
V gene: TRBV7-9; clone size: -; J gene: TRBJ2-3; D gene: TRBD2; CDR3 protein: CASRIGLDPDTQYF; CDR3 DNA: TGTGCCAGCAGGATAGGACTAGATCCAGATACGCAGTATTTT
V gene: TRBV4-1; clone size: -; J gene: TRBJ2-7; D gene: -; CDR3 protein: CASSLQTARQQYF; CDR3 DNA: TGCGCCAGCAGCCTCCAGACTGCTAGGCAGCAGTACTTC
V gene: TRBV5-1; clone size: -; J gene: TRBJ1-1; D gene: -; CDR3 protein: CASSSAGGPNTEAFF; CDR3 DNA: TGCGCCAGCAGCTCGGCGGGAGGGCCAAACACTGAAGCTTTCTTT
V gene: TRBV11-2; clone size: -; J gene: TRBJ2-7; D gene: TRBD1; CDR3 protein: CASSLEAGGSYEQYF; CDR3 DNA: TGTGCCAGCAGCTTAGAGGCAGGGGGTTCCTACGAGCAGTACTTC
V gene: TRBV4-3; clone size: -; J gene: TRBJ2-1; D gene: TRBD2; CDR3 protein: CASSQDTGLDTYNEQFF; CDR3 DNA: TGCGCCAGCAGCCAAGATACAGGACTAGACACTTACAATGAGCAGTTCTTC
V gene: TRBV4-3; clone size: -; J gene: TRBJ1-4; D gene: -; CDR3 protein: CASSSSPGVATNEKLFF; CDR3 DNA: TGCGCCAGCAGCTCTAGCCCCGGAGTCGCAACTAATGAAAAACTGTTTTTT
V gene: TRBV2; clone size: -; J gene: TRBJ1-3; D gene: TRBD1; CDR3 protein: CASKGQVDGNTIYF; CDR3 DNA: TGTGCCAGCAAGGGACAGGTGGATGGAAACACCATATATTTT
V gene: TRBV5-1; clone size: -; J gene: TRBJ2-2; D gene: -; CDR3 protein: CASSLVRGDPYLLRNTGELFF; CDR3 DNA: TGCGCCAGCAGCTTGGTTCGTGGGGACCCTTACCTCTTACGGAACACCGGGGAGCTGTTTTTT
V gene: TRBV5-1; clone size: -; J gene: TRBJ2-2; D gene: TRBD1; CDR3 protein: CASSFPGTGNTGELFF; CDR3 DNA: TGCGCCAGCAGCTTTCCGGGGACAGGGAACACCGGGGAGCTGTTTTTT
V gene: TRBV9; clone size: -; J gene: TRBJ2-7; D gene: TRBD1; CDR3 protein: CASSVEGQGAYEQYF; CDR3 DNA: TGTGCCAGCAGCGTAGAAGGTCAGGGGGCCTACGAGCAGTACTTC
V gene: TRBV27; clone size: once; J gene: TRBJ2-5; D gene: TRBD2; CDR3 protein: CASRPSGLAGGETQYF; CDR3 DNA: TGTGCCAGCAGGCCGTCGGGACTAGCGGGAGGGGAGACCCAGTACTTC
V gene: TRBV4-3; clone size: -; J gene: TRBJ1-1; D gene: -; CDR3 protein: CASSQDGYREAFF; CDR3 DNA: TGCGCCAGCAGCCAAGACGGATACAGAGAAGCTTTCTTT
V gene: TRBV27; clone size: -; J gene: TRBJ2-2; D gene: -; CDR3 protein: CASSFGQTNTGELFF; CDR3 DNA: TGTGCCAGCAGTTTTGGACAGACGAACACCGGGGAGCTGTTTTTT
V gene: TRBV4-1; clone size: -; J gene: TRBJ1-4; D gene: -; CDR3 protein: CASSQEPGATNEKLFF; CDR3 DNA: TGCGCCAGCAGCCAAGAACCGGGGGCAACTAATGAAAAACTGTTTTTT
V gene: TRBV27; clone size: -; J gene: TRBJ1-1; D gene: TRBD1; CDR3 protein: CASSLITGGNTEAFF; CDR3 DNA: TGTGCCAGCAGTCTTATAACAGGGGGTAACACTGAAGCTTTCTTT
V gene: TRBV6-1; clone size: -; J gene: TRBJ2-7; D gene: -; CDR3 protein: CASSYSPDSYEQYF; CDR3 DNA: TGTGCCAGCAGTTATTCCCCCGACAGCTACGAGCAGTACTTC
V gene: TRBV7-2; clone size: -; J gene: TRBJ2-1; D gene: -; CDR3 protein: CASSFEGRNEQFF; CDR3 DNA: TGTGCCAGCAGCTTCGAGGGACGCAATGAGCAGTTCTTC
V gene: TRBV28; clone size: -; J gene: TRBJ2-7; D gene: TRBD1; CDR3 protein: CASSAGTGVTYEQYF; CDR3 DNA: TGTGCCAGCAGTGCTGGGACAGGAGTAACCTACGAGCAGTACTTC